These 10 T cell receptor beta chains originate from one sample sequenced in a study of cytomegalovirus exposure and HLA in healthy donors. PCR employed 60 Vbeta and 13 Jbeta primers. Repertoires were generated with immunoSEQ multiplex PCR, while TCRdb's copy carries only in-frame clones and drops some. The sample spans roughly 50,000 clones; the ten largest clones claim around 5.6%. The sequencing input was PBMCs. The origin of the receptors is a male donor in good health and CMV-seropositive.

The chain has TRBV5-7 and TRBJ2-2, with D unresolved. TRBV5-7 is an open reading frame, and its role is uncertain. The V end lost 0 bases, the J end lost 2 bases, and 8 bases lay between the germline ends. The CDR3 runs 15 residues. The CDR3 region has the DNA TGTGCCAGCAGCTTGGGCACTCCAAACACCGGGGAGCTGTTTTTT. Its translation is CASSLGTPNTGELFF.

V gene TRBV19 combines with J gene TRBJ2-1; D ambiguous. V lost 0 bases to trimming and J lost 6 bases, with 3 bases between them. The CDR3 spans 12 residues. Germline CDR1 LNHDA, CDR2 SQIVND (reference sequence). The CDR3 loop is CASSIDSNEQFF. The CDR3 DNA is TGTGCCAGTAGTATAGATAGCAATGAGCAGTTCTTC.

The gene calls are TRBV5-6 and TRBJ2-1; 10 nucleotides align to TRBD2. CDR1 and CDR2 (germline): SGHDT, YYEEEE. The CDR3 is made up of 15 amino acids. The trim removed 0 bases at V and 9 bases at J, leaving 6 bases unmatched. CDR3 loop: CASSLGASGGGEQFF. The CDR3 DNA reads as TGTGCCAGCAGCTTGGGTGCTAGCGGGGGCGGTGAGCAGTTCTTC.

V and J are TRBV28 and TRBJ2-7; D perhaps matches TRBD2 (5 bases). V was cut by 5 bases and J by 3 bases, with 17 bases left in between. The CDR3 covers 15 residues. Germline V gene data show CDR1 as MDHEN and CDR2 as SYDVKM. The CDR3 DNA reads as TGTGCCAGCAGTCTAGGGAGCTACCGTAGCTACGAGCAGTACTTC. Amino acid sequence: CASSLGSYRSYEQYF. The full variable domain, its missing parts supplied by reference TRBV28 and TRBJ2-7, is DVKVTQSSRYLVKRTGEKVFLECVQDMDHENMFWYRQDPGLGLRLIYFSYDVKMKEKGDIPEGYSVSREKKERFSLILESASTNQTSMYLCASSLGSYRSYEQYFGPGTRLTVT.

V is TRBV5-6 and J is TRBJ1-1; tentatively, D is TRBD1 (5 bases). V dropped 3 bases and J dropped 2 bases, with 23 bases sitting between them. This CDR3 has 18 residues. CDR1 is SGHDT, CDR2 YYEEEE, per germline. The CDR3 loop is CASSWGRDPLNLNTEAFF. In nucleotides, the CDR3 is TGTGCCAGCAGCTGGGGGAGGGACCCCCTGAACCTAAACACTGAAGCTTTCTTT.

The chain combines TRBV7-8 with TRBJ1-5; 9 nucleotides align to TRBD1. The trim removed 1 base at V and 3 bases at J, leaving 7 bases unmatched. CDR3 length: 17 amino acids. Germline V gives CDR1 SGHVS, CDR2 FQNEAQ. Here the CDR3 DNA reads TGTGCCAGCAGCTTAGAGGGAGACAGGGGGGCCAATCAGCCCCAGCATTTT. Translation gives CASSLEGDRGANQPQHF.

The rearrangement uses TRBV5-1 and TRBJ2-7; possibly TRBD2 for D (6 bases). The CDR3 runs to 14 residues. V was shortened by 4 bases and J by 0 bases, with 11 bases between the two germline ends. In germline, CDR1 is SGHRS, CDR2 YFSETQ. Here the CDR3 DNA reads TGCGCCAGCAGCCCCGCGGGGAGCTCCTACGAGCAGTACTTC. Protein product: CASSPAGSSYEQYF.

The CDR3 DNA sequence: TGTGCCAGCAGCTTGGCTGGGGCGGTTGAAGCTTTCTTT. Translation: CASSLAGAVEAFF. The V gene is TRBV5-4, the J gene TRBJ1-1, with D tentatively TRBD1 (5 bases). Germline CDR1 is SGHNT and CDR2 is YYREEE (reference sequence). V lost 0 bases and J 7 bases, leaving 10 bases between the germline ends. The CDR3 runs 13 residues.

The rearrangement uses TRBV28 and TRBJ1-2; 10 nucleotides align to TRBD1. V was pared by 2 bases and J by 3 bases, with 6 bases of the junction left unmatched. CDR3 length equals 16 residues. Germline-derived CDR1 and CDR2 are MDHEN and SYDVKM. The CDR3 DNA reads TGTGCCAGCAGTTTAATCGGAGGACAGGGGGACTATGGCTACACCTTC. Translating it yields CASSLIGGQGDYGYTF.

The rearrangement links TRBV5-4 to TRBJ1-2; 9 bases map to TRBD1. Germline CDR1 SGHNT, CDR2 YYREEE (reference sequence). The CDR3 sequence is 16 residues long. With V trimmed by 7 bases and J by 4 bases, 14 bases remained unmatched. The CDR3 coding sequence is TGTGCCAGCCAGCGACAGGGGGGACCCCTGGGCTATGGCTACACCTTC. Translated, it gives CASQRQGGPLGYGYTF.